The 32 T cell receptor beta chains below were found in one sample sequenced in a study of Ad26.COV2.S vaccination and SARS-CoV-2 variants. The treatment here: around 19 received Ad26.COV2.S at low or high dose, single or two shots; roughly five received placebo; per-sample allocation not given. Vaccine and placebo recipients were sampled on day 63 after the first injection. Only in-frame clones appear in the TCRdb table, and some are missing; sequencing was by immunoSEQ multiplex PCR. The sample has hundreds of thousands of clones; approximately 90% are singletons. The sequencing used peripheral blood, collected in a trial of Ad26.COV2.S vaccine versus placebo. These receptors were obtained from a person aged 18-60 years who received the Ad26.COV2.S COVID-19 vaccine or a placebo.

In this sample, this clone turned up once. This rearrangement joins TRBV12-3 or TRBV12-4 to TRBJ2-4, with D possibly called TRBD1 or TRBD2 (5 bases each). With 3 bases removed from V and 8 bases from J, the gap between germline ends came to 5 bases. The CDR3 runs 11 residues. The CDR3 is CASSLGDIQYF. CDR3 bases: TGTGCCAGCAGTTTGGGGGACATTCAGTACTTC.

The rearrangement joins TRBV29-1 to TRBJ1-4; 7 nucleotides agree with TRBD1. The length of the CDR3 is 13 residues. The junction had 5 bases not matched to a gene; V was cut back by 5 bases and J by 5 bases. Looked up from germline, CDR1 is SQVTM and CDR2 is ANQGSEA. This CDR3 reads CSVLVGGNEKLFF. The DNA for the CDR3 is TGCAGCGTTTTAGTAGGGGGCAATGAAAAACTGTTTTTT.

The J gene is TRBJ1-1, the V gene TRBV18, with a tentative D call TRBD1 (6 bases). The CDR3 spans 14 residues. Trimming removed 3 bases from V and 4 bases from J, with 12 bases in between. The V gene's germline CDR1 is KGHSH and CDR2 LQKENI. The CDR3 nucleotides are TGTGCCAGCTCACCTGAACAGGGAGGCACTGAAGCTTTCTTT. Amino acid sequence: CASSPEQGGTEAFF.

In DNA form, the CDR3 reads TGTGCCAGCAGCGTGCGTAGCTTCTCCTACGAGCAGTACTTC. Its translation is CASSVRSFSYEQYF. The chain uses TRBV9 and TRBJ2-7; no definite D call. The germline V gene has CDR1 SGDLS and CDR2 YYNGEE. This CDR3 has 14 residues. Trimming cost V 2 bases and J 0 bases, with 9 bases left between them.

This chain uses TRBV5-1 with TRBJ2-5, with a possible D match to TRBD1 (5 bases). V shed 4 bases and J shed 5 bases, with 15 bases lying between them. The CDR3 loop spans 14 amino acids. Per germline, CDR1 SGHRS and CDR2 YFSETQ. The CDR3 spells CASSLGQTRETQYF. The CDR3 coding sequence is TGCGCCAGCAGCCTGGGGCAAACGAGGGAGACCCAGTACTTC.

As DNA, the CDR3 is TGCGCCAGCAGCCAAGATCGACTAGCGGTTTTTTACAATGAGCAGTTCTTC. Translated, it gives CASSQDRLAVFYNEQFF. The J gene is TRBJ2-1, the V gene TRBV4-3; 9 positions agree with TRBD2. V shed 0 bases and J 4 bases; nucleotides not matched to a gene: 7. The length of the CDR3 is 17 residues. Germline CDR1 and CDR2: LGHNA and YSLEER.

This clone occurred a few times. The CDR3 loop is CASSLSGKNSGNTIYF. The CDR3 coding sequence is TGTGCCAGCAGCTTATCAGGAAAAAATTCTGGAAACACCATATATTTT. This chain joins TRBV7-9 and TRBJ1-3; D is ambiguous. Germline lookup yields CDR1 SEHNR and CDR2 FQNEAQ (reference sequence). The CDR3 spans 16 residues. Trimming took 2 bases from V and 1 from J, leaving 12 bases between them.

Details on this clone: The junction shows a germline mismatch at one end, possibly a read error. The chain uses TRBV6-6 and TRBJ1-1; the D is unclear. Germline V lookup: CDR1 MNHNY, CDR2 SVGAGI (reference sequence). The CDR3 runs to 14 residues. The CDR3 region is CASNYGGWSTEAFF. The CDR3 DNA follows: TGTGCCAGCAATTACGGTGGGTGGAGCACTGAAGCTTTCTTT.

The gene calls are TRBV4-2 and TRBJ2-4; D uncertain. The V gene's germline CDR1 is LGHNA and CDR2 YNFKEQ. CDR3 length: 14 amino acids. Trimming removed 1 base at V and 0 bases at J, with 4 bases between. The CDR3 here is CASSQGRAKNIQYF. CDR3 DNA: TGTGCCAGCAGCCAAGGGCGAGCCAAAAACATTCAGTACTTC.

The gene calls are TRBV4-3 and TRBJ2-2; D is perhaps TRBD1 or TRBD2 (5 bases each). Germline V gene data show CDR1 as LGHNA and CDR2 as YSLEER. This CDR3 is built from 16 residues. V was cut by 3 bases and J by 6 bases, with 17 bases left in between. The chain's CDR3 is CASSQSFRGAAGELFF. CDR3 DNA: TGCGCCAGCAGCCAGTCCTTTCGAGGGGCCGCCGGGGAGCTGTTTTTT.

The gene calls are TRBV6-5 and TRBJ2-3; possible D gene TRBD2, 5 bases. The germline V gene encodes CDR1 MNHEY and CDR2 SVGAGI. Deletions cut 5 bases from V and 5 bases from J, with 14 bases between. This CDR3 region has 14 residues. CDR3 amino acids: CASSRSDSRDTQYF. CDR3 in DNA: TGTGCCAGCAGTCGCTCGGACTCAAGAGATACGCAGTATTTT.

This sequence joins TRBV3-1 (or the pseudogene TRBV3-2) and TRBJ2-3, with D maybe TRBD2 (5 bases). This CDR3 is built from 14 residues. Trimming took off 4 bases at V and 6 bases at J, with 14 bases between the two ends. Germline CDR1 is LGHDT and CDR2 is YNNKEL (reference sequence). CDR3 amino acids: CASSLQAGADTQYF. CDR3 in DNA: TGTGCCAGCAGCCTGCAGGCGGGTGCCGATACGCAGTATTTT.

This clone was seen a single time. This chain joins TRBV18 and TRBJ2-1, with 7 bases that match TRBD2. The junction had 6 bases not matched to a gene; V was cut back by 4 bases and J by 9 bases. The CDR3 has 13 residues. CDR1 is KGHSH, CDR2 LQKENI, per germline. The CDR3 here is CASSLPTGGEQFF. The DNA for the CDR3 is TGTGCCAGCTCACTTCCTACGGGGGGTGAGCAGTTCTTC.

The V gene is TRBV9, the J gene TRBJ2-3; no clear D. The germline V gene has CDR1 SGDLS and CDR2 YYNGEE. Deletions cut 4 bases from V and 5 bases from J, with 8 bases between. The length of the CDR3 is 12 residues. CDR3 in DNA: TGTGCCAGCAGCAAGTACGGAGATACGCAGTATTTT. This translates into CASSKYGDTQYF.

This clone was picked up one time. The chain employs TRBV11-3 and TRBJ2-1; 8 bases map to TRBD2. The ends lost 3 bases at V and 7 bases at J; junction bases unmatched: 5. The germline V gene encodes CDR1 SGHNT and CDR2 YENEEA. The CDR3 totals 14 residues. The CDR3 DNA is TGTGCCAGCAGCTTCCCCGGGACTAGTAATGAGCAGTTCTTC. Amino acids: CASSFPGTSNEQFF.

V and J are TRBV5-1 and TRBJ2-7, with 7 bases lining up with TRBD1. Germline CDR1 and CDR2: SGHRS and YFSETQ. V lost 3 bases, J lost 1 base, and 16 bases stayed unmatched. The CDR3 is 18 amino acids. The CDR3 loop is CASSSSYSGQYPSYEQYF. The CDR3 nucleotides read TGCGCCAGCAGCTCGAGTTACTCGGGACAGTACCCGTCCTACGAGCAGTACTTC.

The J gene is TRBJ1-2, the V gene TRBV3-1 (or the pseudogene TRBV3-2); D is ambiguous. The CDR3 runs 15 residues. Germline CDR1 is LGHDT and CDR2 is YNNKEL (reference sequence). V lost 0 bases to trimming and J lost 8 bases, with 16 bases between them. In nucleotides, the CDR3 is TGTGCCAGCAGCCAAGATGCCAGCTCCCTCCGCGGCTACACCTTC. Its protein product is CASSQDASSLRGYTF.

The chain uses TRBV6-5 and TRBJ2-6, with D unresolved. This CDR3 comprises 13 residues. Trimming stripped 7 bases from V and 1 base from J, with 5 bases between. Germline V gene lookup returns CDR1 MNHEY and CDR2 SVGAGI. This chain's CDR3 is CASKASGANVLTF. CDR3 nucleotides: TGTGCCAGCAAGGCGTCTGGGGCCAACGTCCTGACTTTC.

The rearrangement joins TRBV13 to TRBJ2-7, with D perhaps TRBD1 (8 bases). The CDR3 extends over 14 amino acids. The V and J ends lost 5 bases and 2 bases respectively, with 13 bases between them. Germline V gene sequence: CDR1 PRHDT, CDR2 FYEKMQ (reference sequence). The DNA for the CDR3 is TGTGCCAGCAGCAACAGGGGGAGGGCCTACGAGCAGTACTTC. This encodes CASSNRGRAYEQYF. Drawing the rest from reference TRBV13 and TRBJ2-7, the complete variable domain is AAGVIQSPRHLIKEKRETATLKCYPIPRHDTVYWYQQGPGQDPQFLISFYEKMQSDKGSIPDRFSAQQFSDYHSELNMSSLELGDSALYFCASSNRGRAYEQYFGPGTRLTVT.

The rearrangement links TRBV7-9 to TRBJ1-5; TRBD1 agrees at 8 bases. The CDR3 spans 18 residues. CDR1 is SEHNR, CDR2 FQNEAQ, per germline (reference sequence). With 3 bases clipped from V and 0 bases from J, the junction kept 10 bases outside the gene matches. The CDR3 DNA sequence: TGTGCCAGCAGCTTCGGGCTAGGACAGGGCAATAGCAATCAGCCCCAGCATTTT. Its translation: CASSFGLGQGNSNQPQHF.

This clone came up a few times. The chain carries TRBV5-1 and TRBJ2-1, with D perhaps TRBD1 or TRBD2 (7 bases each). Trimming took 1 base from V and 4 from J, leaving 15 bases between them. Germline V CDR1 and CDR2: SGHRS, YFSETQ. The CDR3 extends over 16 amino acids. CDR3 in amino acids: CASSLNAGDSYNEQFF. CDR3 bases: TGCGCCAGCAGCTTGAATGCGGGGGACAGTTACAATGAGCAGTTCTTC.

The chain employs TRBV9 and TRBJ1-3, with D maybe TRBD1 (5 bases). Per germline, CDR1 SGDLS and CDR2 YYNGEE. Trimming took off 3 bases at V and 0 bases at J, with 10 bases between the two ends. The CDR3 length is 15 residues. CDR3 amino acids: CASSATVFSGNTIYF. For the CDR3, the DNA is TGTGCCAGCAGCGCGACAGTATTCTCTGGAAACACCATATATTTT.

The rearrangement uses TRBV7-9 and TRBJ2-3, with unresolved D. The germline V gene encodes CDR1 SEHNR and CDR2 FQNEAQ (reference sequence). Trimming removed 0 bases from V and 0 bases from J, with 4 bases in between. This CDR3 region has 14 residues. The CDR3 sequence: CASSLAGSTDTQYF. CDR3 coding DNA: TGTGCCAGCAGCTTAGCGGGAAGCACAGATACGCAGTATTTT.

V gene TRBV14 combines with J gene TRBJ2-7; TRBD1 is a possible D gene (6 bases). Germline CDR1 reads SGHDN; CDR2 reads FVKESK. The CDR3 is made up of 14 amino acids. With 1 base removed from V and 2 bases from J, the gap between germline ends came to 9 bases. CDR3 in amino acids: CASSQAAGAYEQYF. The CDR3 bases are TGTGCCAGCAGCCAAGCAGCAGGGGCCTACGAGCAGTACTTC.

This sequence joins TRBV27 and TRBJ2-1, with a weak D call TRBD2 (6 bases). The CDR3 loop spans 14 amino acids. Germline loops: CDR1 MNHEY, CDR2 SMNVEV (reference sequence). Between the trimmed V and J ends, which lost 1 base and 5 bases, there was a span of 9 bases. The CDR3 DNA is TGTGCCAGCAGTTTATATCCGGGGGACAATGAGCAGTTCTTC. It is translated as CASSLYPGDNEQFF.

V gene TRBV19 combines with J gene TRBJ2-7, with 11 bases identical to TRBD1. The V segment lost 5 bases and the J segment 1 base; nucleotides outside the gene matches: 1. In germline, CDR1 is LNHDA, CDR2 SQIVND (reference sequence). This CDR3 contains 14 residues. CDR3 sequence (DNA): TGTGCCAGTAGTTGGGACAGGGGGTCCTACGAGCAGTACTTC. It is translated as CASSWDRGSYEQYF. The whole variable domain, remainder taken from reference TRBV19 and TRBJ2-7, is DGGITQSPKYLFRKEGQNVTLSCEQNLNHDAMYWYRQDPGQGLRLIYYSQIVNDFQKGDIAEGYSVSREKKESFPLTVTSAQKNPTAFYLCASSWDRGSYEQYFGPGTRLTVT.

The CDR3: CASSFGGASGNTIYF. CDR3 in DNA: TGTGCCAGCAGTTTTGGAGGGGCCTCTGGAAACACCATATATTTT. The chain links TRBV27 to TRBJ1-3; D is perhaps TRBD1 (5 bases). The germline V gene has CDR1 MNHEY and CDR2 SMNVEV (reference sequence). Trimming left V 3 bases short and J 0 bases short, with 9 bases between. The CDR3 extends over 15 amino acids.

This rearrangement joins TRBV7-2 to TRBJ1-2; D is perhaps TRBD1 (6 bases). Trimming cost V 6 bases and J 6 bases, with 17 bases left between them. The length of the CDR3 is 14 residues. Germline V gives CDR1 SGHTA, CDR2 FQGNSA. CDR3 residues: CASSQGGGGNGYTF. The CDR3 coding sequence is TGTGCCAGCAGTCAAGGAGGGGGAGGAAATGGCTACACCTTC.

V gene TRBV5-1 combines with J gene TRBJ1-3; D not resolved. Germline V gene sequence: CDR1 SGHRS, CDR2 YFSETQ. Trimming removed 2 bases from V and 3 bases from J, with 6 bases in between. CDR3 length equals 13 residues. The CDR3 sequence is CASSLSDGNTIYF. The CDR3 nucleotides read TGCGCCAGCAGCTTAAGTGATGGAAACACCATATATTTT.

Written as DNA, the CDR3 is TGTGCCAGCAGTGAATATAGTACAGATGGCTACACCTTC. It specifies CASSEYSTDGYTF. The rearrangement links TRBV25-1 to TRBJ1-2; D unclear. There are 13 residues in the CDR3. Germline lookup yields CDR1 MGHDK and CDR2 SYGVNS. V lost 0 bases and J 6 bases, leaving 8 bases between the germline ends.

The chain carries TRBV24-1 and TRBJ2-1; D not certain. CDR1 is KGHDR, CDR2 SFDVKD, per germline. This CDR3 region has 12 residues. Trimming pared 4 bases from V and 10 bases from J, leaving 10 bases between. Here the CDR3 DNA reads TGTGCCACCAGTGACCGCCGTGGGGAGCAGTTCTTC. It specifies CATSDRRGEQFF.

The rearrangement joins TRBV4-2 to TRBJ1-3; D might be TRBD1 (6 bases). The length of the CDR3 is 18 residues. The germline V and J ends were trimmed by 0 bases and 3 bases, with 18 bases remaining between them. The germline CDR1 and CDR2 sequences are LGHNA and YNFKEQ. Here the CDR3 DNA reads TGTGCCAGCAGCCAAGATCCACAGGGAAGTCACTATGGAAACACCATATATTTT. This translates into CASSQDPQGSHYGNTIYF.